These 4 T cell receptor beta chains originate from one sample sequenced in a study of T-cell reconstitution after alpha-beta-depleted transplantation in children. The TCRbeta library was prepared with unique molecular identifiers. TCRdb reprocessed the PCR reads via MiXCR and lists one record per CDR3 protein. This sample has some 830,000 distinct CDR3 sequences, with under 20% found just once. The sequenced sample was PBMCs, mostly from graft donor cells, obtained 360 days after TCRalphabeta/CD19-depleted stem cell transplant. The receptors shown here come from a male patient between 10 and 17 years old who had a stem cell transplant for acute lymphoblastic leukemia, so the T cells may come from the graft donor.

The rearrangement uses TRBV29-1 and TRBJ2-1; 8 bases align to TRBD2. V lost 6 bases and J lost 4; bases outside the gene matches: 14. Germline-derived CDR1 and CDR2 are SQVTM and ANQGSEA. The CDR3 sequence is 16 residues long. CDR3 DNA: TGCAGCGTGCCCAGGCTGGGCGGGAGGTATTACAATGAGCAGTTCTTC. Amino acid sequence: CSVPRLGGRYYNEQFF.

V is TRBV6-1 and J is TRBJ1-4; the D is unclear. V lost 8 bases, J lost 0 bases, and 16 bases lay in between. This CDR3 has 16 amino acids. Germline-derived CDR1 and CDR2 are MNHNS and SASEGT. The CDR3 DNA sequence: TGTGCCAGCCCCGGCGGACGGCCCGCAACTAATGAAAAACTGTTTTTT. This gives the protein CASPGGRPATNEKLFF.

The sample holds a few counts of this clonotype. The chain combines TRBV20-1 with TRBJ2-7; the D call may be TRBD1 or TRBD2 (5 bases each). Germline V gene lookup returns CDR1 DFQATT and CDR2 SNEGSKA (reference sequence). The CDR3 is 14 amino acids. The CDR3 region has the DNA TGCAGAGAGTCTTTCCGGGACGGATCCTACGAGCAGTACTTC. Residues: CRESFRDGSYEQYF.

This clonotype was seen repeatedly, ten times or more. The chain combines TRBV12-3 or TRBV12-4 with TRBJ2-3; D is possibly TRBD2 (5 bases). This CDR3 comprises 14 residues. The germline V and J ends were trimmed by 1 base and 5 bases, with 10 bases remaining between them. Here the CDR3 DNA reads TGTGCCAGCAGTTTAGTCGGGATTCAAGATACGCAGTATTTT. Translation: CASSLVGIQDTQYF.